The present T cell receptor beta chain was sequenced within a study of blood T cells in healthy people across ages (dated by TCRdb to the mid-2010s). As for the study more broadly: Template switching captured roughly one uniquely barcoded TCR beta cDNA molecule per two T cells in model experiments. The study measured age-related changes in TCR beta repertoire diversity using deep sequencing normalized with unique cDNA molecular identifiers. Donors were grouped into four age groups: young (average about 15 years), middle-aged (39), aged (about 59) and long-lived (approximately 82). To avoid experimental bias, donors of different ages were distributed randomly across sequencing lanes. Using the same blood draw, the study looked at two additional independent replicas of 1 million unique cDNA reads for two donors, one aged 18 to 30 and the other aged 80 or older. Overall results and qualifications from the work: Because the CMV infection status of the donors was unknown, age-related changes in expanded clonotypes may potentially have been confounded. As age increased, observed TCR beta diversity per million T cells dropped in a roughly linear way, and a significant reduction was already evident by age 40. The long-lived group showed more naive CD4+ T cells, fewer expanded clones and increased TCR diversity than the aged group, suggesting age selection. Bulk unsorted PBMC profiling prevented conclusive comparison of naive and antigen-experienced compartments. Estimates of total diversity based on one million sequenced T cells were considered lower bounds and underestimates. The percentage of naive T cells measured by flow cytometry correlated strongly with observed TCR beta diversity.

CDR1 SQVTM and CDR2 ANQGSEA were looked up in the germline V gene. Reading from cysteine to phenylalanine, the CDR3 counts 13 amino acids. Of all the DNA, just the CDR3 is kept, 39 bases in frame from base 1. Trimming takes 6 bases from V and 1 base from J, and the germline ends sit 12 bases apart. Library preparation used 5' RACE. TCRdb records Illumina HiSeq 2500 as the sequencer. A second PCR of about 7 to 12 cycles was performed with a sample-barcoded 5' primer and a J-beta primer mix. A unique molecular identifier was introduced onto each TCR beta cDNA molecule by a template-switch 5' adaptor carrying 12 random nucleotides. Each sample yielded at least 3 million CDR3-containing paired-end reads. The Mint cDNA synthesis kit, primed by a TRBC-specific oligonucleotide, was used to synthesize first-strand cDNA from all RNA. All cDNA was treated with uracil-DNA glycosylase and then went through a first 18-cycle PCR with the universal primers M1SS and BC2_uni_R. As for the authors' bioinformatics: Each sample was normalized by randomly selecting 1 million high-quality reads, each carrying a distinct molecular identifier. Reads with shared molecular identifiers were discarded instead of being binned into consensus sequences. MiTCR, with a Q25 quality threshold and the strictest error-elimination algorithm, was used for CDR3 identification, clonotype clustering and error correction. Lower-bound total TCR beta diversity was estimated with a nonparametric unseen species model using Euler transformation. The public reads were reanalyzed by TCRdb: fastp trimming at Q25, MiXCR alignment, in-frame beta chains only. Each entry is one CDR3 protein sequence, shown with its most common DNA and genes. TCRdb assigned the V and J calls; the authors' analysis was not used. The sample yields 1,300,000 or so distinct CDR3 sequences; roughly 60% were counted once. The ten largest clones represent 6.7% of the sample.

Donors were a few dozen systemically healthy Caucasian individuals from Russia aged 6 to 90 years. Around 10 milliliters of peripheral blood were drawn from each donor into EDTA-treated Vacutainer tubes. Ficoll-Paque density-gradient centrifugation was used to isolate PBMCs, with at least 7 million per sample. Trizol reagent was used to extract total RNA from the PBMCs, yielding at least 6 micrograms per sample. The percentages of naive CD45RAhigh/CD27high T cells were determined by flow cytometry on a PBMC aliquot from every donor. About this clonotype itself: The antigen it binds to is not known. No much larger clone exists at a distance of one base, and base qualities are not known.

Rearrangement joined TRBV29-1 to TRBJ1-2; tentative D gene TRBD1, with 6 bases matching. The receptor's source is a man aged 18 to 29 in good health. The sample consisted of blood. The DNA sequence reads TGCAGCGTCAAGGACAGCGATAACTATGGCTACACCTTC. Its amino acids are CSVKDSDNYGYTF.